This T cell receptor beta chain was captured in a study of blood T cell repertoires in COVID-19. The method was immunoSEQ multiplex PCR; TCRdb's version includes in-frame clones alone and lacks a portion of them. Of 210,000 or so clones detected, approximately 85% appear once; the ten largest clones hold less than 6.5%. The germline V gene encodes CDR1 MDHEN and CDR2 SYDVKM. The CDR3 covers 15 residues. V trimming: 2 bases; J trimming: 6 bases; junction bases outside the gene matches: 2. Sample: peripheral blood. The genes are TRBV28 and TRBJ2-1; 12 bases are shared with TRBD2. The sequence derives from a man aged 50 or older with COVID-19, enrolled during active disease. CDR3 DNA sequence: TGTGCCAGCAGTTTAGGACTAGCGGGGATCAATGAGCAGTTCTTC. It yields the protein CASSLGLAGINEQFF.